This T cell receptor beta chain was profiled in a study of shared clonotypes between healthy human individuals. Whole-study context: The plates for each donor numbered three CD4 naive, three CD4 memory, two CD8 naive and one CD8 memory. Study-level points and caveats: Generation probabilities of non-shared clonotypes were lower (relative to those shared by all four donors).

The CDR3 is 13 amino acids. Germline CDR1 reads MNHEY; CDR2 reads SMNVEV (reference sequence). Deletions cut 10 bases from V and 2 bases from J, with 14 bases between. Method: immunoSEQ multiplex PCR; TCRdb's copy keeps in-frame clones and lacks some. Here the sample spans about 1 million clones, around 76% being singletons. This clone has a handful of counts. What it binds is not known. The healthy adult donors were HIV-negative and reported no recent acute infections or vaccinations. The chain couples TRBV27 to TRBJ1-1; D gene ambiguous. The TCR sequence derives from a man aged 18 to 29 in good health. The sample consisted of memory CD4+ T cells sorted from blood. The subset was: CD45RA-negative fraction. CDR3: CATSPRVNTEAFF. DNA for the CDR3: TGTGCCACCTCTCCAAGGGTTAACACTGAAGCTTTCTTT.